In this sample, the clone carrying this TCR beta chain turned up a few times. This entry is derived from a study of T-cell memory formation after mild COVID-19. The CDR3 spans 14 residues. The germline V gene has CDR1 SEHNR and CDR2 FQNEAQ (reference sequence). V dropped 5 bases and J dropped 1 base, with 9 bases sitting between them. TCRdb ran MiXCR on the 5' RACE reads and lists one entry per CDR3 protein. The sample lists about 540,000 distinct CDR3 sequences; about 20% were seen once. This sequence joins TRBV7-9 and TRBJ2-1; D is unresolved. Sample: PBMCs or a T cell subset sorted from them (not recorded which). The sequence was obtained from an adult woman who had mild COVID-19 (a few samples of this study predate the infection). Cell type and time point are not known. CDR3 region: CASSPSRSYNEQFF. The CDR3 DNA reads as TGTGCCAGCAGCCCCTCCCGTTCCTACAATGAGCAGTTCTTC.